This TCR beta chain comes out of a study of T cells after yellow fever vaccination. A universal primer site and UMIs were added as TCR cDNA was made by 5'RACE template switching. MiXCR, applied by TCRdb to the 5' RACE reads, yields one record per CDR3 protein. Of a few hundred thousand distinct CDR3 sequences listed, around 8.6% were seen once; the top ten hold around 3.3%. Study-wide points: Clones from primary vaccination mostly reappeared after the booster (96% CD4, over 85% CD8).

Trimming pared 0 bases from V and 5 bases from J, leaving 17 bases between. Germline values: CDR1 DFQATT, CDR2 SNEGSKA (reference sequence). The CDR3 runs 16 residues. This clonotype was seen only a few times. Its antigen is currently unknown. The sequence derives from a young man who received the YFV17D yellow fever vaccine. The V and J genes are TRBV20-1 and TRBJ2-1, with D unresolved. The sample consisted of CD4+ T cells sorted from PBMCs, taken 5 days after the yellow fever booster vaccination. The CDR3 is CSARDSSLNQDNEQFF. The CDR3 nucleotides are TGCAGTGCTAGAGATTCCTCCCTAAACCAGGACAATGAGCAGTTCTTC.